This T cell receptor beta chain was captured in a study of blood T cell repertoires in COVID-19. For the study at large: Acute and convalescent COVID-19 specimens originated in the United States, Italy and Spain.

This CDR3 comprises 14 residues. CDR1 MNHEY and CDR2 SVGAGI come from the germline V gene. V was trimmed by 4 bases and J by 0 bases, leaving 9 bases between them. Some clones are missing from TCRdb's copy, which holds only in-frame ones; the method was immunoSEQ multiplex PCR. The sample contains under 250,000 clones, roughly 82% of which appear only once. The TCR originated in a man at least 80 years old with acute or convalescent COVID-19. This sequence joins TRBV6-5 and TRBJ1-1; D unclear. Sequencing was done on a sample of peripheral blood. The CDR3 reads CASSLEVMNTEAFF. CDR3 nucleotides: TGTGCCAGCAGTTTGGAGGTGATGAACACTGAAGCTTTCTTT.